The rows below give T cell receptor beta chains drawn from one sample of a study of cytomegalovirus exposure and HLA in healthy donors. Sequencing was performed with immunoSEQ multiplex PCR; in TCRdb, only in-frame clones are kept and a portion is missing. The sample includes about 160,000 clones, about 80% seen only once; the top ten take 10% to 15%. The sample comprised PBMCs. The receptors here all came from a man aged 35 to 55 in good health and CMV-seropositive. Both conserved end residues are trimmed from each CDR3.

TRBV5-1	TRBJ1-1	ASSFEANTEAF
TRBV7-2	TRBJ2-6	ASSLNRVISGANGLT
TRBV2	-	ASCYLLTGGRDEQY
TRBV30	TRBJ2-7	AWSVRSIRDSESYEQY
TRBV19	TRBJ2-5	ASSADSAGGETQY
TRBV9	TRBJ2-3	ASSVTRTGNTDTQY
TRBV7-9	TRBJ2-5	ASSSQNQETQY
TRBV28	TRBJ2-2	ASRGLAGRTGELF
TRBV14	TRBJ2-2	ASSQGFRGNTGELF
TRBV27	TRBJ2-1	ATRSRVGGYNEQF
TRBV28	TRBJ2-7	ASRVAGTGTYEQY
TRBV6-1	TRBJ1-6	ASSVLTGLSSYNSPLH
TRBV5-1	TRBJ2-3	ASSLGQGAPDTQY
TRBV7-9	TRBJ2-7	SSSPNWWRGITYEQY
TRBV6-1	TRBJ2-3	ASSERGLGLGSADTQY
TRBV10-1	TRBJ2-7	ASSRGYEQY
TRBV5-1	TRBJ2-1	ASSLRGAWEGWNEQF
TRBV18	TRBJ1-2	ASSEGANYGYT
TRBV5-1	TRBJ2-3	ASRKGLAADTQY
TRBV18	TRBJ2-7	ASSFNQASYEQY
TRBV19	TRBJ2-1	ASSEVHGYNEQF
TRBV12-5	TRBJ1-2	ASGLTGQVNGYT
TRBV14	TRBJ2-2	ASTPVATGELF
TRBV27	TRBJ2-3	ASSLWASTDTQY